This T cell receptor (beta chain) stems from a study of vaccination effects on CD4 cells after COVID-19. Note on this clone: What it binds is unknown.

Prior to sequencing, the ViraFEST assay stimulated PBMC with viral peptide pools, which expanded the antigen-specific CD4+ T cells. Following 10 days of culture, CD4+ T cells were isolated. The vaccine recipients had no prior SARS-CoV-2 infection, with negative nucleocapsid antibodies. Cultures of fewer than 2.5 million PBMC per well contained about 11 IU/ml IL-2 plus 10 ug/ml peptides. On day 3 and again on day 7, half the medium was replaced with IL-2 medium. Study observations and caveats: In healthy vaccinees, only 1 of 255 vaccine-induced clones cross-reacted with common cold coronaviruses. At late timepoints after vaccination, vaccine- and infection-induced clones shrank markedly.

Method: immunoSEQ multiplex PCR; TCRdb's copy keeps in-frame clones and lacks some. The repertoire holds some 69,000 clones, 65% to 85% seen once, with 2.8% in the top ten. Germline values: CDR1 SNHLY, CDR2 FYNNEI. The CDR3 runs to 15 residues. V was shortened by 4 bases and J by 2 bases, with 12 bases between the two germline ends. This chain uses TRBV2 with TRBJ2-1; D gene uncertain. Sequences were derived from CD4+ T cells from PBMCs cultured with HCoV-NL63 spike peptides, sampled before COVID-19 vaccination. The clonotype was recovered from a human donor who received a COVID-19 vaccine. CDR3: CASSALPGPYNEQFF. In DNA form, the CDR3 reads TGTGCCAGCAGTGCTCTGCCTGGACCCTACAATGAGCAGTTCTTC.